The 7 T cell receptor beta chains given below trace back to one sample, sequenced in a study of cytomegalovirus exposure and HLA in healthy donors. Vbeta (60) and Jbeta (13) primers were used in the PCR. Profiled with immunoSEQ multiplex PCR; TCRdb holds only in-frame clones, not every one. The sample carries under 200,000 clones, around 85% recorded once. Input material: PBMCs. These receptors were taken from a man aged 40-49 years in good health and CMV-seropositive.

The chain links TRBV7-9 to TRBJ2-2, with 7 bases aligning to TRBD1. V lost 5 bases to trimming and J lost 1 base; unmatched junction nucleotides: 1. Germline CDR1 and CDR2: SEHNR and FQNEAQ (reference sequence). The CDR3 is 14 residues long. Here the CDR3 reads CASSRTGNTGELFF. The DNA of the CDR3 is TGTGCCAGCAGCCGGACAGGGAACACCGGGGAGCTGTTTTTT.

The V gene is TRBV2, the J gene TRBJ2-1; 10 positions agree with TRBD1. CDR1 SNHLY and CDR2 FYNNEI come from the germline V gene. CDR3 size: 15 residues. Trimming cost V 7 bases and J 4 bases; bases outside gene matches: 7. CDR3 loop: CASIADRGSYNEQFF. CDR3 in DNA: TGTGCCAGCATTGCGGACAGGGGGAGTTACAATGAGCAGTTCTTC.

The chain has TRBV30 and TRBJ2-1; 13 bases map to TRBD2. Germline CDR1 and CDR2: GTSNPN and SVGIG (reference sequence). There are 14 residues in the CDR3. V gave up 1 base and J gave up 9 bases; unmatched junction bases: 3. DNA for the CDR3: TGTGCCTGGAGTGACGGACTAGCGGGGGTTGAGCAGTTCTTC. This sequence encodes CAWSDGLAGVEQFF.

This clone was seen a handful of times. CDR3 DNA sequence: TGCGCCAGCAGCTTGGCCGCGGCCTACGAGCAGTACTTC. Translated: CASSLAAAYEQYF. V is TRBV5-1 and J is TRBJ2-7; D is undetermined. The CDR3 is 13 amino acids. CDR1 SGHRS and CDR2 YFSETQ come from the germline V gene. V was cut by 0 bases and J by 2 bases, with 6 bases left in between.

This rearrangement joins TRBV7-9 to TRBJ2-7; no definite D call. Germline V gene lookup returns CDR1 SEHNR and CDR2 FQNEAQ (reference sequence). This CDR3 is built from 13 residues. Trimming cost V 5 bases and J 2 bases, with 10 bases left between them. The CDR3 nucleotides are TGTGCCAGCAGCGAAAACCGGGCCTACGAGCAGTACTTC. It specifies CASSENRAYEQYF.

The chain links TRBV7-8 to TRBJ2-7; tentative D call: TRBD2 (6 bases). The length of the CDR3 is 17 residues. Germline V lookup: CDR1 SGHVS, CDR2 FQNEAQ. Trimming shortened V by 1 base and J by 2 bases, and 18 bases separated the two germline ends. This chain's CDR3 is CASSLGRGGTAAYEQYF. CDR3 in DNA: TGTGCCAGCAGCTTAGGGCGGGGCGGGACGGCGGCCTACGAGCAGTACTTC. The full variable domain, with the rest looked up from reference TRBV7-8 and TRBJ2-7, is GAGVSQSPRYKVAKRGQDVALRCDPISGHVSLFWYQQALGQGPEFLTYFQNEAQLDKSGLPSDRFFAERPEGSVSTLKIQRTQQEDSAVYLCASSLGRGGTAAYEQYFGPGTRLTVT.

This chain joins TRBV30 and TRBJ1-4, with D perhaps matching TRBD1 (5 bases). CDR1 and CDR2 (germline): GTSNPN, SVGIG (reference sequence). This CDR3 has 14 amino acids. The V and J ends lost 3 bases and 5 bases respectively, with 13 bases between them. The CDR3 DNA reads TGTGCCTGGAGGTTCACAGGAAACAATGAAAAACTGTTTTTT. Translation gives CAWRFTGNNEKLFF.